This note documents a single T cell receptor beta chain sequence. Antigen specificity is unknown. The data derive from a study of brain metastases from non-small cell lung cancer. Study outcomes and limitations: Paired brain metastases and primary tumors largely shared TCR repertoires. Fewer infiltrating T cells were found in brain metastases than primaries.

The protocol was immunoSEQ multiplex PCR, while the TCRdb copy is restricted to in-frame clones and leaves out a portion. This sample has thousands of clones, with around 85% found just once. This CDR3 has 12 amino acids. Germline CDR1 is SGHTA and CDR2 is FQGTGA. Trimming cost V 8 bases and J 4 bases, with 8 bases left between them. The sequenced sample consisted of primary lung tumor tissue. The chain employs TRBV7-3 and TRBJ2-2; D is ambiguous. The sequence was obtained from a donor at least 40 years old with non-small cell lung cancer. The CDR3 DNA reads TGTGCCAGCGGCCCGGCCACCGGGGAGCTGTTTTTT. It is translated as CASGPATGELFF.